This T cell receptor beta chain was sequenced in a study of blood T cell repertoires in COVID-19. Repertoires were generated with immunoSEQ multiplex PCR, while TCRdb's copy carries only in-frame clones and drops some. This table holds over 200,000 clones, 85% to 90% found once. Germline CDR1 and CDR2: SGHAT and FQNNGV. This CDR3 comprises 14 residues. Trimming removed 1 base from V and 7 bases from J, with 13 bases in between. This clone appeared once. Living in 24 US areas, the participants were between 18 and 89 years of age. The sequenced sample consisted of PBMCs or T cells enriched from blood (not recorded which). This clonotype originated in a man between 18 and 35 years old who had recovered from COVID-19. The genes are TRBV11-2 and TRBJ1-2; D might be TRBD1 (6 bases). The CDR3 reads CASSLGQFRGGYTF. The CDR3 DNA follows: TGTGCCAGCAGCTTAGGCCAATTCAGGGGTGGCTACACCTTC. The full variable domain, rest sourced from reference TRBV11-2 and TRBJ1-2, is EAGVAQSPRYKIIEKRQSVAFWCNPISGHATLYWYQQILGQGPKLLIQFQNNGVVDDSQLPKDRFSAERLKGVDSTLKIQPAKLEDSAVYLCASSLGQFRGGYTFGSGTRLTVV.